This entry features one T cell receptor beta chain sequence. TCRdb passed the 5' RACE reads through MiXCR, listing each CDR3 protein once. The sample consists of 600,000 to 700,000 distinct CDR3 sequences, approximately 22% of them appearing once. The sample comes from a study of identical twins. The CDR3 sequence is 16 residues long. The germline CDR1 and CDR2 sequences are SGHTA and FQGNSA. V lost 5 bases and J 5 bases, leaving 20 bases between the germline ends. In addition, the sample was reused for a study of T cells expressing NK-cell markers. As that study records: In the group of eight sequenced donors, seven were HCMV-seropositive and one was seronegative. Uncertainty persisted over the HCMV specificity of expanded NKG2C+ T cell clones.

The sequencing input was PBMCs. The TCR sequence derives from a woman younger than 35 in good health. J is TRBJ2-3 and V is TRBV7-2; weak D call: TRBD2 (5 bases). CDR3 loop: CASSPRARVVGDTQYF. CDR3 bases: TGTGCCAGCAGCCCACGTGCGAGGGTGGTGGGAGATACGCAGTATTTT. The whole variable domain, remainder taken from reference TRBV7-2 and TRBJ2-3, is GAGVSQSPSNKVTEKGKDVELRCDPISGHTALYWYRQSLGQGLEFLIYFQGNSAPDKSGLPSDRFSAERTGGSVSTLTIQRTQQEDSAVYLCASSPRARVVGDTQYFGPGTRLTVL.